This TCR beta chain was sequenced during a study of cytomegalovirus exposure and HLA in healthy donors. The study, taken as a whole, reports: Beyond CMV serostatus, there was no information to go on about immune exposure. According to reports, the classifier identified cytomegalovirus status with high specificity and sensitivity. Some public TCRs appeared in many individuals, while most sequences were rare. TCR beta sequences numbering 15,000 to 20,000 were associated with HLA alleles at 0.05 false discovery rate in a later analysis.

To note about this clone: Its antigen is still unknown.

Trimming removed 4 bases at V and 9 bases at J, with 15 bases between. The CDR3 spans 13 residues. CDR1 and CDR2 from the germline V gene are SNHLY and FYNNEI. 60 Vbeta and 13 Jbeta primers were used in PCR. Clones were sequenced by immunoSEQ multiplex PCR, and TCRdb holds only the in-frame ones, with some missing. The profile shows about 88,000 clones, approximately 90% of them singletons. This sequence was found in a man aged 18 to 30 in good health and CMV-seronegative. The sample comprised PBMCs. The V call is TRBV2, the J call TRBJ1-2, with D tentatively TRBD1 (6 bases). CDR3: CASSVEDSSSYTF. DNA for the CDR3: TGTGCCAGCAGTGTTGAGGACAGCTCTAGCTACACCTTC.